Each of the 3 T cell receptor beta chains below was sequenced from the same sample in a study of cytomegalovirus exposure and HLA in healthy donors. Some clones are missing from TCRdb's copy, which holds only in-frame ones; the method was immunoSEQ multiplex PCR. The table has about 170,000 clones, roughly nine tenths seen once. The sample comprised PBMCs. The source of these receptors is a woman between 18 and 30 years old in good health and CMV-seropositive.

The chain uses TRBV27 and TRBJ2-2; maybe TRBD2 (6 bases). Trimming cost V 7 bases and J 3 bases, with 12 bases left between them. Germline V gene lookup returns CDR1 MNHEY and CDR2 SMNVEV (reference sequence). The CDR3 loop spans 14 amino acids. The CDR3 region is CASTKRADTGELFF. In DNA form, the CDR3 reads TGTGCCAGCACCAAGCGGGCAGACACCGGGGAGCTGTTTTTT.

V and J are TRBV11-3 and TRBJ1-2; the match to TRBD1 covers 7 bases. V shed 6 bases, J shed 4 bases, and the junction held 5 bases outside the gene matches. CDR1 is SGHNT, CDR2 YENEEA, per germline. The CDR3 consists of 13 residues. The CDR3 nucleotides are TGTGCCAGCAGTCGAGACAGGGTCTATGGCTACACCTTC. Translation: CASSRDRVYGYTF.

J is TRBJ2-2 and V is TRBV4-2; 11 bases agree with TRBD2. CDR1 and CDR2 from the germline V gene are LGHNA and YNFKEQ. The CDR3 totals 16 residues. Losses at the gene ends were 4 bases for V and 1 base for J; bases not matched to a gene: 2. The CDR3 region is CASSRGTSGNTGELFF. The CDR3 DNA reads TGTGCCAGCAGCCGAGGGACTAGCGGGAACACCGGGGAGCTGTTTTTT.